Below are 31 T cell receptor beta chains sequenced from a single sample in a study of graft-versus-host responses after intestinal transplantation. Libraries were prepared by immunoSEQ multiplex PCR; TCRdb keeps only in-frame clonotypes and omits some of them. Of 6,000 to 6,500 clones detected, 22% appear once; the ten largest clones hold approximately 5.1%. This sample comprised alloreactive CD4+ T cells from a mixed lymphocyte reaction culture, obtained before transplantation. Subset specified: CFSE-low proliferating T cells sorted from approximately six-day pre-transplant mixed lymphocyte reaction (GvH or HvG direction). These receptors originate from a human patient who was an organ donor for intestinal transplantation.

The chain is built from TRBV7-3 and TRBJ2-7; D possibly corresponds to TRBD1 (5 bases). Germline values: CDR1 SGHTA, CDR2 FQGTGA. Trimming pared 8 bases from V and 1 base from J, leaving 9 bases between. The CDR3 has 12 amino acids. Here the CDR3 reads CASGKGSYEQYF. The CDR3 region has the DNA TGTGCCAGCGGCAAGGGGTCCTACGAGCAGTACTTC.

The gene calls are TRBV7-8 and TRBJ1-6; no clear D gene. The CDR3 is 12 residues long. Germline assignment: CDR1 SGHVS and CDR2 FQNEAQ. The V end lost 3 bases, the J end lost 9 bases, and 6 bases lay between the germline ends. The CDR3 DNA reads TGTGCCAGCAGCTTTAGTCGTTCACCCCTCCACTTT. It translates to CASSFSRSPLHF.

The V and J genes are TRBV11-1 and TRBJ1-2; D is undetermined. The CDR3 extends over 12 amino acids. The V end lost 5 bases, the J end lost 4 bases, and 8 bases lay between the germline ends. Germline values: CDR1 SGHAT, CDR2 FQDESV (reference sequence). The CDR3 here is CASSPGGYGYTF. The CDR3 DNA follows: TGTGCCAGCAGCCCCGGTGGCTATGGCTACACCTTC.

This clone is medium-sized (0.01 to 0.1%). This chain links TRBV6-1 with TRBJ1-6, with 10 nucleotides matching TRBD1. Germline V lookup: CDR1 MNHNS, CDR2 SASEGT. V shed 3 bases, J shed 10 bases, and the junction held 6 bases outside the gene matches. This CDR3 is 15 amino acids long. The CDR3 DNA reads TGTGCCAGCAGTGACTGGACAGGGGGGAACTCACCCCTCCACTTT. The encoded protein is CASSDWTGGNSPLHF.

V usage is TRBV11-2 and J usage is TRBJ1-6, with 11 positions matching TRBD1. Germline CDR1 and CDR2: SGHAT and FQNNGV. The CDR3 covers 16 residues. Unmatched junction bases numbered 4, after V lost 2 bases and J lost 7 bases. The CDR3 protein is CASSLYGTGGNSPLHF. As DNA, the CDR3 is TGTGCCAGCAGCTTATATGGGACAGGGGGAAATTCACCCCTCCACTTT.

The chain has TRBV2 and TRBJ2-3; possible D gene TRBD2, 5 bases. The V gene lost 8 bases and the J gene lost 7 bases, with 13 bases spanning the gap. The CDR3 totals 12 residues. The germline gives CDR1 SNHLY, CDR2 FYNNEI. The CDR3 bases are TGTGCCAGCCATCAGGACTTGTATACGCAGTATTTT. Translation gives CASHQDLYTQYF. Combining the CDR3 with reference TRBV2 and TRBJ2-3 gives the whole variable domain EPEVTQTPSHQVTQMGQEVILRCVPISNHLYFYWYRQILGQKVEFLVSFYNNEISEKSEIFDDQFSVERPDGSNFTLKIRSTKLEDSAMYFCASHQDLYTQYFGPGTRLTVL.

The CDR3 reads CASSLAGTGGMNEQFF. CDR3 bases: TGTGCCAGCAGCCTAGCGGGAACAGGGGGCATGAATGAGCAGTTCTTC. This sequence joins TRBV4-2 and TRBJ2-1; D perhaps matches TRBD1 (9 bases). Looked up from germline, CDR1 is LGHNA and CDR2 is YNFKEQ. The CDR3 loop spans 16 amino acids. V gave up 4 bases and J gave up 7 bases, with 20 bases separating them.

Relative to its sample, this clone is medium-sized. The rearrangement uses TRBV7-9 and TRBJ2-7; possible D gene TRBD1, 6 bases. The V end lost 5 bases, the J end lost 2 bases, and 19 bases lay between the germline ends. Germline CDR1 SEHNR, CDR2 FQNEAQ (reference sequence). CDR3 size: 16 residues. This CDR3 is CASSETGKRIPYEQYF. The DNA of the CDR3 is TGTGCCAGCAGCGAAACAGGGAAGCGCATACCCTACGAGCAGTACTTC. Filled out from reference TRBV7-9 and TRBJ2-7, the complete variable domain reads DTGVSQNPRHKITKRGQNVTFRCDPISEHNRLYWYRQTLGQGPEFLTYFQNEAQLEKSRLLSDRFSAERPKGSFSTLEIQRTEQGDSAMYLCASSETGKRIPYEQYFGPGTRLTVT.

This clone has a handful of counts. The chain employs TRBV6-5 and TRBJ2-5; D tentatively reads TRBD1 or TRBD2 (6 bases each). The germline V gene has CDR1 MNHEY and CDR2 SVGAGI. Trimming took 5 bases from V and 5 from J, leaving 12 bases between them. The CDR3 contains 13 residues. CDR3 nucleotides: TGTGCCAGCAGTCGGGGGCTGCGGGAGACCCAGTACTTC. Encoded protein: CASSRGLRETQYF.

This clone was observed a handful of times. CDR3 coding DNA: TGTGCCAGCAGCCGACTAGCGGGGGCCCAAGAGACCCAGTACTTC. Amino acids: CASSRLAGAQETQYF. The chain joins TRBV7-6 to TRBJ2-5; 12 bases are shared with TRBD2. Germline CDR1 and CDR2: SGHVS and FNYEAQ. This CDR3 has 15 amino acids. V shed 5 bases and J 1 base; nucleotides not matched to a gene: 2.

By share, this clone ranks as medium-sized (0.01 to 0.1%). The chain couples TRBV4-1 to TRBJ1-2; D is unclear. The CDR3 sequence is 14 residues long. Germline assignment: CDR1 MGHRA and CDR2 YSYEKL. Deletions cut 3 bases from V and 1 base from J, with 9 bases between. As DNA, the CDR3 is TGCGCCAGCAGCCAGAACACGGTTAACTATGGCTACACCTTC. Its translation is CASSQNTVNYGYTF.

This clone occurred a few times. CDR3 residues: CASNNSPGTGDGYTF. The CDR3 DNA follows: TGTGCCAGCAATAACAGTCCCGGGACAGGGGATGGCTACACCTTC. The chain carries TRBV5-6 and TRBJ1-2, with 10 bases identical to TRBD1. The germline V gene encodes CDR1 SGHDT and CDR2 YYEEEE. The length of the CDR3 is 15 residues. The V gene end was trimmed by 6 bases and the J gene end by 6 bases; junction bases not matched to a gene: 11.

This chain uses TRBV4-1 with TRBJ2-3; 8 positions agree with TRBD2. V dropped 2 bases and J dropped 2; count of bases not matched to a gene: 15. CDR1 and CDR2 from the germline V gene are MGHRA and YSYEKL. This CDR3 spans 19 amino acids. CDR3 protein: CASSQIRRGSGGLTDTQYF. CDR3 nucleotide sequence: TGCGCCAGCAGCCAAATCCGACGGGGGAGCGGGGGTCTCACAGATACGCAGTATTTT.

CDR3 nucleotides: TGTGCCAGCAGCTTAGATCGGACTAGCGATGAGCAGTTCTTC. This encodes CASSLDRTSDEQFF. The V call is TRBV7-9, the J call TRBJ2-1; 9 positions agree with TRBD2. CDR1 and CDR2 from the germline V gene are SEHNR and FQNEAQ (reference sequence). V shed 1 base and J 8 bases; nucleotides not matched to a gene: 3. The CDR3 is 14 residues long.

Within the sample, this clone is medium-sized. This chain links TRBV5-4 with TRBJ2-2, with a tentative D call TRBD2 (5 bases). The CDR3 totals 14 residues. Trimming left V 4 bases short and J 4 bases short, with 11 bases between. From germline, CDR1 is SGHNT and CDR2 YYREEE (reference sequence). The DNA for the CDR3 is TGTGCCAGCAGCCCTGGACTTCGCACCGGGGAGCTGTTTTTT. It is translated as CASSPGLRTGELFF.

CDR3 in amino acids: CASSLDRGHNYGYTF. For the CDR3, the DNA is TGTGCCAGCAGCTTAGACAGGGGGCATAACTATGGCTACACCTTC. The rearrangement uses TRBV5-4 and TRBJ1-2; 10 bases match TRBD1. V lost 2 bases and J lost 1; bases outside the gene matches: 2. The CDR3 extends over 15 amino acids. Germline-derived CDR1 and CDR2 are SGHNT and YYREEE (reference sequence).

CDR3 in amino acids: CASRSFGNFYEQYF. DNA of the CDR3: TGTGCCAGCAGATCATTTGGCAACTTTTACGAGCAGTACTTC. The chain has TRBV6-5 and TRBJ2-7; D call uncertain. The germline V and J ends were trimmed by 6 bases and 4 bases, with 16 bases remaining between them. Germline values: CDR1 MNHEY, CDR2 SVGAGI. The CDR3 loop spans 14 amino acids.

A single count supports this clone. The chain has TRBV5-1 and TRBJ2-3; tentative D call: TRBD1 (5 bases). Trimming took 0 bases from V and 2 from J, leaving 7 bases between them. The CDR3 length is 14 residues. Germline V gene sequence: CDR1 SGHRS, CDR2 YFSETQ. CDR3 nucleotide sequence: TGCGCCAGCAGCTTGGGACAGAACACAGATACGCAGTATTTT. Its translation: CASSLGQNTDTQYF. Drawing the rest from reference TRBV5-1 and TRBJ2-3, the complete variable domain is KAGVTQTPRYLIKTRGQQVTLSCSPISGHRSVSWYQQTPGQGLQFLFEYFSETQRNKGNFPGRFSGRQFSNSRSEMNVSTLELGDSALYLCASSLGQNTDTQYFGPGTRLTVL.

Within the sample, this clone is large. DNA of the CDR3: TGTGCCAGCTCACCCTCGGGACTACTCAATAATTCACCCCTCCACTTT. Residues: CASSPSGLLNNSPLHF. This sequence joins TRBV18 and TRBJ1-6; D is perhaps TRBD1 (5 bases). The CDR3 is made up of 16 amino acids. The V end lost 3 bases, the J end lost 5 bases, and 14 bases lay between the germline ends. Germline lookup yields CDR1 KGHSH and CDR2 LQKENI.

The gene calls are TRBV6-5 and TRBJ1-6; the D is unclear. The CDR3 consists of 12 residues. Germline loops: CDR1 MNHEY, CDR2 SVGAGI. The V gene lost 4 bases and the J gene lost 9 bases, with 7 bases spanning the gap. CDR3 DNA: TGTGCCAGCAGTTTTAAGCGTTCACCCCTCCACTTT. Protein product: CASSFKRSPLHF.

V and J are TRBV5-6 and TRBJ2-4, with D possibly TRBD2 on 6 matching bases. CDR3 size: 15 residues. Between the trimmed V and J ends, which lost 0 bases and 6 bases, there was a span of 13 bases. Looked up from germline, CDR1 is SGHDT and CDR2 is YYEEEE. The CDR3 is CASSLAGVRVNIQYF. CDR3 bases: TGTGCCAGCAGCTTGGCGGGGGTCAGGGTAAACATTCAGTACTTC.

By proportion, this clone is medium-sized. V usage is TRBV5-1 and J usage is TRBJ2-5; TRBD2 is a possible D gene (6 bases). Per the germline V gene, CDR1 is SGHRS and CDR2 is YFSETQ. The CDR3 totals 12 residues. V was shortened by 1 base and J by 13 bases, with 14 bases between the two germline ends. DNA of the CDR3: TGCGCCAGCAGCTTGAATGAGGGACTGGGGTACTTC. Its protein product is CASSLNEGLGYF.

V and J are TRBV29-1 and TRBJ2-7, with D maybe TRBD1 (6 bases). The V end lost 6 bases, the J end lost 2 bases, and 14 bases lay between the germline ends. CDR3 length: 13 amino acids. Germline V CDR1 and CDR2: SQVTM, ANQGSEA. The CDR3 DNA is TGCAGCGTCACGAGGACAGCAGCCTACGAGCAGTACTTC. Its protein is CSVTRTAAYEQYF.

V is TRBV7-2 and J is TRBJ2-7, with TRBD2 matching over 7 bases. V lost 2 bases, J lost 0 bases, and 10 bases stayed unmatched. The germline gives CDR1 SGHTA, CDR2 FQGNSA. The length of the CDR3 is 17 residues. The CDR3 DNA reads as TGTGCCAGCAGCTTAACGGGGGTGGGAGGGAGCTCCTACGAGCAGTACTTC. Its protein is CASSLTGVGGSSYEQYF.

This clone is labeled as medium-sized. The chain has TRBV7-9 and TRBJ1-1; D is unresolved. The CDR3 spans 10 residues. Germline V gives CDR1 SEHNR, CDR2 FQNEAQ (reference sequence). V lost 3 bases and J 11 bases, leaving 7 bases between the germline ends. The CDR3 region is CASSLLLAFF. CDR3 in DNA: TGTGCCAGCAGCTTGCTTTTGGCTTTCTTT. Using reference TRBV7-9 and TRBJ1-1 for the parts outside the CDR3, the full variable domain is DTGVSQNPRHKITKRGQNVTFRCDPISEHNRLYWYRQTLGQGPEFLTYFQNEAQLEKSRLLSDRFSAERPKGSFSTLEIQRTEQGDSAMYLCASSLLLAFFGQGTRLTVV.

By frequency in the sample, this clone is medium-sized. The genes are TRBV19 and TRBJ1-1; D may be TRBD1 (6 bases). Trimming removed 5 bases from V and 6 bases from J, with 16 bases in between. Germline V gives CDR1 LNHDA, CDR2 SQIVND (reference sequence). The CDR3 is 14 amino acids. The CDR3 here is CASSLLGGIPEAFF. DNA for the CDR3: TGTGCCAGTAGTCTACTAGGGGGAATCCCTGAAGCTTTCTTT. Looking up the rest from reference TRBV19 and TRBJ1-1 gives the full variable domain: DGGITQSPKYLFRKEGQNVTLSCEQNLNHDAMYWYRQDPGQGLRLIYYSQIVNDFQKGDIAEGYSVSREKKESFPLTVTSAQKNPTAFYLCASSLLGGIPEAFFGQGTRLTVV.

By sample share, this clone is medium-sized. The chain has TRBV7-9 and TRBJ2-7; 8 bases fit TRBD2. The J segment lost 7 bases and the V segment lost 5 bases, leaving 10 bases of the junction unmatched. There are 14 residues in the CDR3. Germline values: CDR1 SEHNR, CDR2 FQNEAQ (reference sequence). The CDR3 DNA follows: TGTGCCAGCAGCCCCTCGCGGGGGGCGAGTGAGCAGTACTTC. Amino acid sequence: CASSPSRGASEQYF.

This clone has more than one count but fewer than ten. Its ends do not fully match the called genes, so a read error is possible. V gene TRBV29-1 combines with J gene TRBJ1-2, with a possible D match to TRBD1 (6 bases). CDR1 and CDR2 (germline): SQVTM, ANQGSEA. The CDR3 totals 16 residues. CDR3 bases: TGCAGCGTCGAAGGTGGGGGGCTTATACCCCACTATGGCTACACCTTC. Translation: CSVEGGGLIPHYGYTF.

In its sample, this clone was seen a few times. CDR3 sequence (DNA): TGTGCCAGCAGCTTAGTTAGCGGGCCCCCAGATACGCAGTATTTT. This sequence encodes CASSLVSGPPDTQYF. This chain joins TRBV7-2 and TRBJ2-3, with 7 nucleotides matching TRBD2. Germline V gives CDR1 SGHTA, CDR2 FQGNSA. With 1 base clipped from V and 4 bases from J, the junction kept 5 bases outside the gene matches. CDR3 length: 15 amino acids.

J is TRBJ2-7 and V is TRBV29-1; 7 bases are shared with TRBD1. There are 14 residues in the CDR3. V was clipped by 4 bases and J by 0 bases; unmatched bases: 6. The V gene's germline CDR1 is SQVTM and CDR2 ANQGSEA. CDR3 bases: TGCAGCGTTGGACAGGGTGTAGGCTCCTACGAGCAGTACTTC. As protein: CSVGQGVGSYEQYF.

This clone counts as medium-sized (0.01 to 0.1%). The CDR3 protein is CASSLSHMRQSFVHF. The CDR3, as DNA: TGTGCCAGCAGTTTATCCCACATGCGACAGAGCTTCGTCCACTTT. This sequence joins TRBV28 and TRBJ1-6; D is possibly TRBD1 (5 bases). This CDR3 has 15 residues. Trimming stripped 1 base from V and 17 bases from J, with 21 bases between. In germline, CDR1 is MDHEN, CDR2 SYDVKM.